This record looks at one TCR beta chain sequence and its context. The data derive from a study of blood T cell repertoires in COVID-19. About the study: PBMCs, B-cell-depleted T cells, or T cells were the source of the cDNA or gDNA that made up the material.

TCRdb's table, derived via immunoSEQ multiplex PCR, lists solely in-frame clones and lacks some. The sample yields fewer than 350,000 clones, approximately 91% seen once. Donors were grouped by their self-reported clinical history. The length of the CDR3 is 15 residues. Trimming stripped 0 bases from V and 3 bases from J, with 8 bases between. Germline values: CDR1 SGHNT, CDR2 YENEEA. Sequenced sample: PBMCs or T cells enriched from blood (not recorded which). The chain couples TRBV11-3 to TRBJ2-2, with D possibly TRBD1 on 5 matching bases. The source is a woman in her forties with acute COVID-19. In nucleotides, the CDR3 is TGTGCCAGCAGCTTAGAAGGCAGGGACACCGGGGAGCTGTTTTTT. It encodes CASSLEGRDTGELFF.